Below are 5 T cell receptor beta chains sequenced from a single sample in a study of control samples from healthy donors and cancer patients. Produced via immunoSEQ multiplex PCR; TCRdb's table is partial and in-frame only. This table has around 84,000 clones, about 79% appearing once. The sample taken for sequencing was PBMCs. Every receptor here comes from a man aged 60 to 69 with head and neck cancer.

The chain recombines TRBV7-2 with TRBJ2-7; D possibly corresponds to TRBD1 (6 bases). The CDR3 is 12 residues long. V lost 2 bases to trimming and J lost 7 bases, with 9 bases between them. Germline-derived CDR1 and CDR2 are SGHTA and FQGNSA. The CDR3 DNA follows: TGTGCCAGCAGCTTACAACAGGGTGAGCAGTACTTC. This gives the protein CASSLQQGEQYF.

DNA for the CDR3: TGTGCCAGCAAAGCCCTCGGGACAGGTCAGAGGACCCAGTACTTC. This gives the protein CASKALGTGQRTQYF. The rearrangement joins TRBV7-6 to TRBJ2-5, with 8 positions matching TRBD1. This CDR3 spans 15 amino acids. The germline V gene encodes CDR1 SGHVS and CDR2 FNYEAQ. J lost 7 bases, V lost 7 bases, and 14 bases had no gene match. Looking up the rest from reference TRBV7-6 and TRBJ2-5 gives the full variable domain: GAGVSQSPRYKVTKRGQDVALRCDPISGHVSLYWYRQALGQGPEFLTYFNYEAQQDKSGLPNDRFSAERPEGSISTLTIQRTEQRDSAMYRCASKALGTGQRTQYFGPGTRLLVL.

V usage is TRBV4-2 and J usage is TRBJ2-7; D uncertain. The V gene's germline CDR1 is LGHNA and CDR2 YNFKEQ. This CDR3 has 12 residues. V was clipped by 0 bases and J by 4 bases, with 4 bases between them. In nucleotides, the CDR3 is TGTGCCAGCAGCCAAGACGCATACGAGCAGTACTTC. This sequence encodes CASSQDAYEQYF.

This chain links TRBV2 with TRBJ2-1; D unresolved. The CDR3 runs 13 residues. Germline loops: CDR1 SNHLY, CDR2 FYNNEI. Trimming shortened V by 1 base and J by 7 bases, and 8 bases separated the two germline ends. CDR3 region: CASSEVTANEQFF. CDR3 sequence (DNA): TGTGCCAGCAGTGAAGTGACGGCGAATGAGCAGTTCTTC.

This sequence joins TRBV7-9 and TRBJ2-3; D possibly corresponds to TRBD1 (6 bases). V was cut by 4 bases and J by 1 base, with 15 bases left in between. The CDR3 sequence is 16 residues long. Per germline, CDR1 SEHNR and CDR2 FQNEAQ (reference sequence). CDR3 loop: CASSSGQFSGTDTQYF. The DNA of the CDR3 is TGTGCCAGCAGCTCTGGACAGTTCTCTGGCACAGATACGCAGTATTTT.